These 16 T cell receptor beta chains share one sample of origin, sequenced in a study of shared clonotypes between healthy human individuals. The table came from immunoSEQ multiplex PCR; TCRdb's copy has only in-frame clones and leaves some out. The table includes 500,000 to 650,000 clones, roughly 79% detected once. Sequencing was done on a sample of PBMCs. The receptors derive from a woman aged 40 to 50 in good health. Some clones in this sample may be carry-over from other donors' samples.

V and J are TRBV6-5 and TRBJ1-5, with unresolved D. This CDR3 is built from 11 residues. Germline loops: CDR1 MNHEY, CDR2 SVGAGI. Between the trimmed V and J ends, which lost 4 bases and 4 bases, there was a span of 2 bases. CDR3 DNA: TGTGCCAGCAGTTCGAATCAGCCCCAGCATTTT. Translated: CASSSNQPQHF.

V and J are TRBV27 and TRBJ2-5; D not certain. The germline V gene has CDR1 MNHEY and CDR2 SMNVEV (reference sequence). This CDR3 has 13 residues. Trimming removed 3 bases from V and 1 base from J, with 6 bases in between. This CDR3 reads CASSFNGQETQYF. CDR3 sequence (DNA): TGTGCCAGCAGTTTTAACGGCCAAGAGACCCAGTACTTC.

The gene calls are TRBV9 and TRBJ2-1, with D perhaps matching TRBD2 (5 bases). Germline lookup yields CDR1 SGDLS and CDR2 YYNGEE. This CDR3 has 15 amino acids. V was pared by 0 bases and J by 2 bases, with 9 bases between. The CDR3 DNA is TGTGCCAGCAGCGTAGCTACGGGAACCTACAATGAGCAGTTCTTC. The encoded protein is CASSVATGTYNEQFF.

This sequence joins TRBV6-5 and TRBJ2-1; D is perhaps TRBD1 or TRBD2 (5 bases each). V dropped 0 bases and J dropped 5 bases, with 5 bases sitting between them. This CDR3 comprises 13 residues. CDR1 is MNHEY, CDR2 SVGAGI, per germline. The CDR3 DNA reads TGTGCCAGCAGTTACTCGGGGGACAATGAGCAGTTCTTC. The encoded protein is CASSYSGDNEQFF.

This rearrangement joins TRBV7-2 to TRBJ1-1; D is perhaps TRBD1 (6 bases). The V and J ends lost 5 bases and 11 bases respectively, with 15 bases between them. This CDR3 is built from 12 residues. Germline-derived CDR1 and CDR2 are SGHTA and FQGNSA. Here the CDR3 reads CASSTTGRRAFF. CDR3 DNA sequence: TGTGCCAGCAGCACCACAGGGAGGAGGGCTTTCTTT.

The rearrangement uses TRBV10-2 and TRBJ2-3; 14 bases are a match to TRBD2. V lost 8 bases, J lost 1 base, and 11 bases stayed unmatched. The CDR3 is 18 residues long. CDR1 and CDR2 from the germline V gene are WSHSY and SAAADI. The CDR3 spells CASLGGTSGSLGTDTQYF. CDR3 DNA sequence: TGCGCCAGCTTAGGGGGGACTAGCGGGAGCTTGGGCACAGATACGCAGTATTTT.

This sequence joins TRBV5-6 and TRBJ2-5, with a tentative D call TRBD2 (6 bases). The CDR3 runs to 13 residues. The V gene's germline CDR1 is SGHDT and CDR2 YYEEEE. V dropped 2 bases and J dropped 3 bases, with 8 bases sitting between them. CDR3 sequence: CASSLRGKETQYF. The CDR3 coding sequence is TGTGCCAGCAGCTTACGGGGGAAAGAGACCCAGTACTTC.

This clone showed up just a few times. This chain links TRBV10-1 with TRBJ2-1, with D maybe TRBD2 (6 bases). V lost 4 bases, J lost 4 bases, and 11 bases lay in between. Germline lookup yields CDR1 WNHNN and CDR2 SYGVQD (reference sequence). The CDR3 sequence is 14 residues long. CDR3 region: CASSAGEEYNEQFF. As DNA, the CDR3 is TGCGCCAGCAGTGCGGGAGAGGAGTACAATGAGCAGTTCTTC.

The chain has TRBV30 and TRBJ2-2, with D perhaps TRBD1 (5 bases). Germline CDR1 GTSNPN, CDR2 SVGIG (reference sequence). V was cut by 2 bases and J by 4 bases, with 11 bases left in between. The CDR3 sequence is 14 residues long. The CDR3 here is CAWSLGAVTGELFF. The CDR3 DNA reads TGTGCCTGGAGTTTAGGGGCGGTCACCGGGGAGCTGTTTTTT.

This clone has a handful of counts. CDR3 DNA: TGTGCCAGCAGCGTAGGTCCAGTTGGGGGCTACGAGCAGTACTTC. Protein sequence: CASSVGPVGGYEQYF. J is TRBJ2-7 and V is TRBV9, with D possibly being TRBD1 or TRBD2 (5 bases each). V lost 0 bases and J 3 bases, leaving 13 bases between the germline ends. CDR3 length: 15 residues. Germline V gene sequence: CDR1 SGDLS, CDR2 YYNGEE. The whole variable domain, remainder taken from reference TRBV9 and TRBJ2-7, is DSGVTQTPKHLITATGQRVTLRCSPRSGDLSVYWYQQSLDQGLQFLIQYYNGEERAKGNILERFSAQQFPDLHSELNLSSLELGDSALYFCASSVGPVGGYEQYFGPGTRLTVT.

The gene calls are TRBV28 and TRBJ1-5; D perhaps matches TRBD1 (5 bases). Germline lookup yields CDR1 MDHEN and CDR2 SYDVKM. The V gene lost 11 bases and the J gene lost 0 bases, with 11 bases spanning the gap. The CDR3 sequence is 13 residues long. DNA of the CDR3: TGTGCCGGGGCACCCGATAGCAATCAGCCCCAGCATTTT. It is translated as CAGAPDSNQPQHF.

This sequence joins TRBV7-2 and TRBJ2-1, with 7 bases matching TRBD2. The CDR3 runs 16 residues. CDR1 SGHTA and CDR2 FQGNSA come from the germline V gene. Trimming took 4 bases from V and 0 from J; bases not matched to a gene: 6. This chain's CDR3 is CASSSLAGRSYNEQFF. The CDR3 region has the DNA TGTGCCAGCAGCTCTTTAGCGGGCCGCTCCTACAATGAGCAGTTCTTC.

The chain recombines TRBV6-5 with TRBJ2-5; possibly TRBD2 for D (5 bases). The length of the CDR3 is 16 residues. Trimming took off 0 bases at V and 2 bases at J, with 13 bases between the two ends. CDR1 is MNHEY and CDR2 is SVGAGI in the germline V gene. CDR3 nucleotides: TGTGCCAGCAGTTACTCGGGGTCGGGGTGGCAAGAGACCCAGTACTTC. It yields the protein CASSYSGSGWQETQYF.

The genes are TRBV19 and TRBJ2-5; no firm D call. The CDR3 is made up of 13 amino acids. The V end lost 3 bases, the J end lost 3 bases, and 8 bases lay between the germline ends. Germline values: CDR1 LNHDA, CDR2 SQIVND (reference sequence). The chain's CDR3 is CASSISYKETQYF. For the CDR3, the DNA is TGTGCCAGTAGTATCTCCTACAAAGAGACCCAGTACTTC.

The CDR3 region has the DNA TGTGCCTGTTCTAGCGGGAGTCTCGGGACCCAGTACTTC. As protein: CACSSGSLGTQYF. The chain joins TRBV30 to TRBJ2-5, with TRBD2 matching over 10 bases. Unmatched junction bases numbered 8, after V lost 6 bases and J lost 7 bases. CDR1 is GTSNPN, CDR2 SVGIG, per germline (reference sequence). The CDR3 runs 13 residues.

The chain combines TRBV7-9 with TRBJ1-2; 7 bases map to TRBD1. V trimming: 5 bases; J trimming: 4 bases; junction bases outside the gene matches: 7. Germline loops: CDR1 SEHNR, CDR2 FQNEAQ (reference sequence). The CDR3 consists of 14 residues. In DNA, the CDR3 is TGTGCCAGCAGCACCCTGGGACAGTCCTATGGCTACACCTTC. It specifies CASSTLGQSYGYTF.